What follows are 20 T cell receptor beta chains derived from one specimen sequenced in a study of response to subunit inactivated influenza vaccine. MiXCR, run by TCRdb on the RT-PCR reads, gives a single entry per CDR3 protein. The sample lists approximately 230,000 distinct CDR3 sequences; 10% to 15% were seen once. This material consisted of non-naive T cells sorted from PBMCs, taken 14 days before vaccination. Source of these receptors: a man aged 50-59 years who received an inactivated influenza vaccine.

At least ten counts were recorded for this clonotype. The chain joins TRBV4-1 to TRBJ1-5, with TRBD1 identical over 9 bases. Unmatched junction bases numbered 5, after V lost 4 bases and J lost 7 bases. This CDR3 contains 14 residues. Germline V gene lookup returns CDR1 MGHRA and CDR2 YSYEKL. The CDR3 region has the DNA TGCGCCAGCAGCCCCGGACAGGGGACCCAGCCCCAGCATTTT. This encodes CASSPGQGTQPQHF.

The chain recombines TRBV6-1 with TRBJ1-6; 8 bases line up with TRBD1. The CDR3 contains 16 residues. Germline V gives CDR1 MNHNS, CDR2 SASEGT. Trimming cost V 7 bases and J 6 bases; bases outside gene matches: 11. CDR3 DNA sequence: TGTGCCAGCACCTTTTACGTTGGACAGGGTAATTCACCCCTCCACTTT. Protein: CASTFYVGQGNSPLHF.

This clonotype was observed a handful of times. This rearrangement joins TRBV27 to TRBJ2-7; D unresolved. This CDR3 contains 15 residues. Germline V CDR1 and CDR2: MNHEY, SMNVEV (reference sequence). Between the trimmed V and J ends, which lost 5 bases and 1 base, there was a span of 15 bases. This CDR3 reads CASSPTLVLSYEQYF. CDR3 DNA sequence: TGTGCCAGCAGTCCCACCTTAGTCCTTTCCTACGAGCAGTACTTC.

The chain joins TRBV19 to TRBJ1-1; no firm D call. There are 13 residues in the CDR3. The V and J ends lost 3 bases and 2 bases respectively, with 7 bases between them. Germline CDR1 LNHDA, CDR2 SQIVND (reference sequence). CDR3 DNA: TGTGCCAGTAGTATTCGCATAAACACTGAAGCTTTCTTT. Translated: CASSIRINTEAFF.

This clonotype was recorded a few times. CDR3 DNA sequence: TGTGCCAGCAGCTTAGTTGCAGGAACTAATGAAAAACTGTTTTTT. Amino acids: CASSLVAGTNEKLFF. V and J are TRBV7-2 and TRBJ1-4; no definite D call. The V end was cut by 1 base, the J end by 1 base, with 7 bases between. The CDR3 extends over 15 amino acids. Germline assignment: CDR1 SGHTA and CDR2 FQGNSA.

The V and J genes are TRBV5-5 and TRBJ1-1; 12 nucleotides match TRBD1. The junction had 8 bases not matched to a gene; V was cut back by 4 bases and J by 10 bases. The CDR3 runs to 14 residues. Germline lookup yields CDR1 SGHKS and CDR2 YYEKEE (reference sequence). The CDR3 region is CASSPGQGAGGAFF. For the CDR3, the DNA is TGTGCCAGCAGCCCGGGACAGGGGGCTGGGGGAGCTTTCTTT.

This clonotype showed up just a few times. V and J are TRBV12-3 or TRBV12-4 and TRBJ1-2; D gene uncertain. V lost 1 base and J lost 8, with 23 bases in between. This CDR3 contains 17 residues. The CDR3 bases are TGTGCCAGCAGTTTAGTAGGGCTTCAATCACCGAAGGAGGGCTACACCTTC. Amino acid sequence: CASSLVGLQSPKEGYTF.

The chain carries TRBV11-2 and TRBJ2-3; perhaps TRBD1 as D (5 bases). CDR3 size: 15 residues. The germline gives CDR1 SGHAT, CDR2 FQNNGV. With 1 base removed from V and 6 bases from J, the gap between germline ends came to 14 bases. The CDR3 sequence is CASSLVWGSRDTQYF. Written as DNA, the CDR3 is TGTGCCAGCAGCTTAGTTTGGGGCTCGAGGGATACGCAGTATTTT.

This chain joins TRBV6-2 or TRBV6-3 and TRBJ1-5; no definite D call. The CDR3 totals 13 residues. V was clipped by 8 bases and J by 4 bases, with 12 bases between them. Germline loops: CDR1 MNHEY, CDR2 SVGEGT. The CDR3 bases are TGTGCCAGCGTTGCCAGGTTAAATCAGCCCCAGCATTTT. The encoded protein is CASVARLNQPQHF.

CDR3 sequence (DNA): TGTGCCAGCAGTTACGGACTCAATCAGCCCCAGCATTTT. Its translation is CASSYGLNQPQHF. The chain has TRBV6-5 and TRBJ1-5, with D uncertain. CDR1 is MNHEY, CDR2 SVGAGI, per germline. The CDR3 has 13 amino acids. The germline V and J ends were trimmed by 2 bases and 3 bases, with 5 bases remaining between them.

This clonotype has a handful of counts. This chain links TRBV27 with TRBJ2-1; D gene uncertain. Germline CDR1 reads MNHEY; CDR2 reads SMNVEV (reference sequence). The CDR3 has 11 amino acids. V lost 6 bases and J lost 9, with 9 bases in between. The CDR3 DNA is TGTGCCAGCAGCGAAGGACGTGAGCAGTTCTTC. This encodes CASSEGREQFF.

Only a few counts were recorded for this clonotype. The rearrangement links TRBV3-1 to TRBJ2-1, with D hard to call. This CDR3 spans 13 amino acids. The germline V gene has CDR1 LGHDT and CDR2 YNNKEL (reference sequence). The ends were cut back, 4 bases at V and 8 bases at J, with 12 bases in the middle. CDR3: CASSPRPVYEQFF. CDR3 DNA sequence: TGTGCCAGCAGCCCGAGACCAGTCTATGAGCAGTTCTTC.

This clonotype was seen only a few times. This rearrangement joins TRBV6-2 or TRBV6-3 to TRBJ1-5; TRBD1 is a possible D gene (6 bases). CDR3 length equals 18 residues. Trimming left V 0 bases short and J 1 base short, with 16 bases between. CDR1 and CDR2 from the germline V gene are MNHEY and SVGEGT. In DNA, the CDR3 is TGTGCCAGCAGTTACTCGAGTAGGGGGGTGATAAGCAATCAGCCCCAGCATTTT. Protein sequence: CASSYSSRGVISNQPQHF.

Many counts were recorded for this clonotype. The V call is TRBV5-1, the J call TRBJ2-7; D not certain. The CDR3 has 13 amino acids. V was trimmed by 4 bases and J by 6 bases, leaving 14 bases between them. Germline V gives CDR1 SGHRS, CDR2 YFSETQ. The CDR3 DNA reads as TGCGCCAGCAGCCCGGAAGGCCAAGCCGAGCAGTACTTC. The encoded protein is CASSPEGQAEQYF.

This clonotype turned up a few times. The chain is built from TRBV3-1 and TRBJ1-6; D uncertain. V lost 0 bases to trimming and J lost 9 bases, with 6 bases between them. This CDR3 spans 13 amino acids. Germline loops: CDR1 LGHDT, CDR2 YNNKEL (reference sequence). The CDR3 loop reads CASSQDTVSPLHF. The CDR3 DNA reads TGTGCCAGCAGCCAAGATACGGTTTCACCCCTCCACTTT.

The chain uses TRBV10-3 and TRBJ1-5, with 9 bases aligning to TRBD1. Germline CDR1 is ENHRY and CDR2 is SYGVKD. CDR3 size: 14 residues. J was trimmed by 5 bases and V by 10 bases; bases with no gene match: 9. The CDR3 sequence: CATTQGASDQPQHF. Here the CDR3 DNA reads TGTGCCACCACACAGGGGGCGTCAGATCAGCCCCAGCATTTT.

This clonotype was seen at least ten times. The chain combines TRBV6-2 or TRBV6-3 with TRBJ2-7; no clear D. CDR1 and CDR2 from the germline V gene are MNHEY and SVGEGT. The V and J ends lost 2 bases and 3 bases respectively, with 11 bases between them. This CDR3 spans 14 amino acids. DNA for the CDR3: TGTGCCAGCAGTTACCGCCAGCAAATCTACGAGCAGTACTTC. Translating it yields CASSYRQQIYEQYF.

This clonotype was seen at least ten times. The chain has TRBV20-1 and TRBJ2-5; 10 bases align to TRBD1. V lost 2 bases, J lost 5 bases, and 5 bases stayed unmatched. Germline V gives CDR1 DFQATT, CDR2 SNEGSKA (reference sequence). The CDR3 consists of 14 residues. The CDR3 DNA reads as TGCAGTGCTAGAAGACAGGGGGCTTTTGAGACCCAGTACTTC. Protein: CSARRQGAFETQYF.

This clonotype was observed many times. V and J are TRBV4-2 and TRBJ1-1; D call uncertain. There are 15 residues in the CDR3. Germline-derived CDR1 and CDR2 are LGHNA and YNFKEQ. V shed 0 bases and J shed 5 bases, with 13 bases lying between them. CDR3 protein: CASSQEVYAGTEAFF. CDR3 DNA: TGTGCCAGCAGCCAAGAAGTGTACGCTGGAACTGAAGCTTTCTTT.

This CDR3 is CASSHERNTEAFF. CDR3 nucleotides: TGCGCCAGCAGCCATGAGCGAAACACTGAAGCTTTCTTT. The gene calls are TRBV4-3 and TRBJ1-1; D gene unclear. Germline loops: CDR1 LGHNA, CDR2 YSLEER. The CDR3 loop spans 13 amino acids. Trimming took off 3 bases at V and 2 bases at J, with 7 bases between the two ends.